The T cell receptor beta chain under discussion was sequenced for a study of T cells after posttransplantation cyclophosphamide. Between the trimmed V and J ends, which lost 3 bases and 0 bases, there was a span of 8 bases. Germline-derived CDR1 and CDR2 are MNHNY and SVGAGI (reference sequence). The CDR3 covers 14 residues. On this clone itself: Its antigen is unidentified.

Study outcomes and limitations: Recipient CMV seropositivity and CMV reactivation strongly tracked TRB clonality. Donor-recipient repertoire similarity was low at 1-2 months, rising over year one.

Data came from immunoSEQ multiplex PCR; TCRdb stores just in-frame clones and leaves some out. The repertoire holds about 10,000 clones, 80% to 90% seen once, with about 1.6% in the top ten. This clonotype was obtained from an older woman in good health, CMV-negative, and a related stem cell transplant donor. Sequencing was done on a sample of memory CD4+ T cells sorted from PBMCs. The chain carries TRBV6-6 and TRBJ1-2; D not certain. The CDR3 reads CASSYGEANYGYTF. The CDR3 region has the DNA TGTGCCAGCAGTTATGGAGAAGCTAACTATGGCTACACCTTC.